A selection of T cell receptor beta chains follows, all from one sample in a study of blood T cell repertoires in COVID-19. Using immunoSEQ multiplex PCR, the repertoire was profiled, and TCRdb retains in-frame clones only, with some absent. The sample records approximately 98,000 clones, 65% to 85% being singletons. The sample was peripheral blood. Receptors originate from a woman of 80 years or more with acute or convalescent COVID-19. Both conserved end residues are part of each CDR3. A clone size is listed for some rows: how often the clone was seen (once, few, many), or a class if it is expanded.

cdr3_aa: CASSSGTGLAGQETQYF; v_call: TRBV27; clone_size: many; j_call: TRBJ2-5
cdr3_aa: CASSSWTGGYGYTF; v_call: TRBV7-2; clone_size: -; j_call: TRBJ1-2
cdr3_aa: CASSLGTGTYGYTF; v_call: TRBV28; clone_size: -; j_call: TRBJ1-2
cdr3_aa: CASSPPGVRPGNTIYF; v_call: TRBV7-3; clone_size: -; j_call: TRBJ1-3
cdr3_aa: CATSESGETDTQYF; v_call: TRBV24-1; clone_size: -; j_call: TRBJ2-3
cdr3_aa: CSAHRGFQETQYF; v_call: TRBV29-1; clone_size: -; j_call: TRBJ2-5
cdr3_aa: CASSLGTQVPNYGYTF; v_call: TRBV5-6; clone_size: -; j_call: TRBJ1-2
cdr3_aa: CASSQATGSSTDTQYF; v_call: TRBV4-2; clone_size: -; j_call: TRBJ2-3
cdr3_aa: CASSSQGTNTGELFF; v_call: TRBV11-2; clone_size: few; j_call: TRBJ2-2
cdr3_aa: CASSYYDRGAGEAFF; v_call: TRBV5-4; clone_size: -; j_call: TRBJ1-1
cdr3_aa: CASSLDGGAAETQYF; v_call: TRBV7-9; clone_size: -; j_call: TRBJ2-5
cdr3_aa: CASSLVGGLSNQPQHF; v_call: TRBV7-8; clone_size: -; j_call: TRBJ1-5
cdr3_aa: CASSELASSYNEQFF; v_call: TRBV6-1; clone_size: -; j_call: TRBJ2-1
cdr3_aa: CASSRGGYPQPQHF; v_call: TRBV5-5; clone_size: -; j_call: TRBJ1-5
cdr3_aa: CASSTTSGGTDTQYF; v_call: TRBV11-3; clone_size: -; j_call: TRBJ2-3
cdr3_aa: CAAGRGGLDEQFF; v_call: TRBV5-5; clone_size: -; j_call: TRBJ2-1
cdr3_aa: CASTGLAGGRRQFF; v_call: TRBV2; clone_size: few; j_call: TRBJ2-1
cdr3_aa: CASSPWTSRSGETQYF; v_call: TRBV7-2; clone_size: -; j_call: TRBJ2-5
cdr3_aa: CASKKHAQGAGEQYF; v_call: TRBV28; clone_size: -; j_call: TRBJ2-7
cdr3_aa: CASSPTGQGSGYGYTF; v_call: TRBV6-2/TRBV6-3; clone_size: -; j_call: TRBJ1-2
cdr3_aa: CASSNLRDRNTEAFF; v_call: TRBV19; clone_size: -; j_call: TRBJ1-1
cdr3_aa: CATSRDPVARQEKLFF; v_call: TRBV15; clone_size: -; j_call: TRBJ1-4